Shown below are 13 T cell receptor beta chains from a single sample sequenced in a study of T cells in localized non-small cell lung cancer. The assay was immunoSEQ multiplex PCR, and TCRdb's table has in-frame clones only and misses some. The sample yields some 26,000 clones, 85% to 90% seen once. The source material was peripheral blood, sampled before any cancer treatment. The receptors derive from a woman aged 18 to 50 with stage I lung adenocarcinoma.

This sequence joins TRBV28 and TRBJ1-5; D possibly corresponds to TRBD1 (6 bases). Deletions cut 5 bases from V and 6 bases from J, with 17 bases between. The CDR3 spans 15 residues. Germline CDR1 and CDR2: MDHEN and SYDVKM. The CDR3 nucleotides are TGTGCCAGCAGTCTCCAGGTGGGGGCGAGTCAGCCCCAGCATTTT. Translation gives CASSLQVGASQPQHF. The full variable domain, rest sourced from reference TRBV28 and TRBJ1-5, is DVKVTQSSRYLVKRTGEKVFLECVQDMDHENMFWYRQDPGLGLRLIYFSYDVKMKEKGDIPEGYSVSREKKERFSLILESASTNQTSMYLCASSLQVGASQPQHFGDGTRLSIL.

The V gene is TRBV29-1, the J gene TRBJ2-6, with 7 bases lining up with TRBD2. The ends lost 6 bases at V and 1 base at J; junction bases unmatched: 9. Germline V gene lookup returns CDR1 SQVTM and CDR2 ANQGSEA. This CDR3 has 16 residues. CDR3 nucleotide sequence: TGCAGCGTGGCCGGGACTAACACTTCTGGGGCCAACGTCCTGACTTTC. It is translated as CSVAGTNTSGANVLTF.

The chain carries TRBV7-2 and TRBJ2-7; 7 nucleotides agree with TRBD1. The CDR3 spans 16 residues. The germline gives CDR1 SGHTA, CDR2 FQGNSA. Losses at the gene ends were 6 bases for V and 4 bases for J; bases not matched to a gene: 15. The CDR3 is CASSPAYRGGGYEQYF. CDR3 bases: TGTGCCAGCAGTCCAGCCTACAGGGGCGGAGGATACGAGCAGTACTTC.

The chain employs TRBV7-2 and TRBJ2-7; 13 bases fit TRBD2. V was pared by 4 bases and J by 3 bases, with 3 bases of the junction left unmatched. CDR3 length: 15 amino acids. From germline, CDR1 is SGHTA and CDR2 FQGNSA. The CDR3: CASSWGTSGNYEQYF. The CDR3 DNA is TGTGCCAGCAGCTGGGGGACTAGCGGGAACTACGAGCAGTACTTC.

The chain links TRBV9 to TRBJ2-3; 12 nucleotides agree with TRBD1. Germline V lookup: CDR1 SGDLS, CDR2 YYNGEE. Germline trimming cut 4 bases from V and 4 bases from J; bases unmatched to any gene: 7. The CDR3 consists of 16 residues. In DNA, the CDR3 is TGTGCCAGCAGCCCCTCCGGGACAGGGGGCGCAGATACGCAGTATTTT. It translates to CASSPSGTGGADTQYF.

The chain carries TRBV10-1 and TRBJ2-3; TRBD1 or TRBD2 may be the D gene (5 bases each). This CDR3 spans 15 amino acids. V shed 2 bases and J shed 4 bases, with 13 bases lying between them. Germline CDR1 reads WNHNN; CDR2 reads SYGVQD (reference sequence). The DNA of the CDR3 is TGCGCCAGCAGTGAGGGAGGCGTCAGGGCAGATACGCAGTATTTT. This encodes CASSEGGVRADTQYF.

The rearrangement joins TRBV28 to TRBJ2-2; 8 nucleotides align to TRBD2. V shed 4 bases, J shed 3 bases, and the junction held 10 bases outside the gene matches. This CDR3 is 17 amino acids long. Germline V gene lookup returns CDR1 MDHEN and CDR2 SYDVKM. For the CDR3, the DNA is TGTGCCAGCAGTTCCTATACTAGCGGACTTTACACCGGGGAGCTGTTTTTT. This gives the protein CASSSYTSGLYTGELFF.

The chain couples TRBV15 to TRBJ2-6, with 12 bases fitting TRBD2. The ends lost 3 bases at V and 2 bases at J; junction bases unmatched: 8. This CDR3 has 19 residues. Germline V gene sequence: CDR1 LNHNV, CDR2 YYDKDF (reference sequence). Written as DNA, the CDR3 is TGTGCCACCAGCAGGGGCCTAGCGGGAGGGCCGACTGGGGCCAACGTCCTGACTTTC. It is translated as CATSRGLAGGPTGANVLTF.

The gene calls are TRBV28 and TRBJ1-3; no firm D call. V dropped 4 bases and J dropped 10 bases, with 14 bases sitting between them. Per the germline V gene, CDR1 is MDHEN and CDR2 is SYDVKM. The CDR3 is 13 residues long. Here the CDR3 reads CASSSDWGRTIYF. The DNA for the CDR3 is TGTGCCAGCAGTTCTGACTGGGGAAGGACCATATATTTT.

The chain carries TRBV10-3 and TRBJ2-7, with D tentatively TRBD2 (6 bases). The CDR3 consists of 14 residues. V was pared by 2 bases and J by 4 bases, with 12 bases between. CDR1 is ENHRY, CDR2 SYGVKD, per germline. The CDR3 protein is CAISEPASEYEQYF. The CDR3 DNA is TGTGCCATCAGTGAGCCGGCTAGCGAGTACGAGCAGTACTTC.

The J gene is TRBJ1-4, the V gene TRBV13, with D tentatively TRBD1 (5 bases). This CDR3 comprises 16 residues. V was cut by 5 bases and J by 8 bases, with 21 bases left in between. From germline, CDR1 is PRHDT and CDR2 FYEKMQ (reference sequence). CDR3 sequence: CASSEKLTEGREKLFF. In nucleotides, the CDR3 is TGTGCCAGCAGCGAAAAATTGACAGAGGGTAGGGAAAAACTGTTTTTT.

The rearrangement uses TRBV19 and TRBJ2-7; 10 positions match TRBD2. The CDR3 contains 12 residues. Germline trimming cut 8 bases from V and 9 bases from J; bases unmatched to any gene: 7. Germline-derived CDR1 and CDR2 are LNHDA and SQIVND (reference sequence). CDR3 loop: CASSAGLAPQYF. The CDR3 nucleotides read TGTGCCAGTTCGGCGGGACTAGCGCCGCAGTACTTC.

The V gene is TRBV5-4, the J gene TRBJ2-3, with D possibly being TRBD1 (5 bases). Between the trimmed V and J ends, which lost 4 bases and 4 bases, there was a span of 13 bases. Germline V lookup: CDR1 SGHNT, CDR2 YYREEE (reference sequence). The CDR3 runs to 14 residues. The CDR3 spells CASSVRDGADTQYF. CDR3 coding DNA: TGTGCCAGCAGCGTCAGGGATGGAGCAGATACGCAGTATTTT.